Here is one T cell receptor beta chain with its context. This specimen belongs to a study of blood T cell repertoires in COVID-19. In the authors' workflow: Counts of nucleated cells, estimated from reference gene primer amplification, were obtained. Repertoires were generated with immunoSEQ multiplex PCR, while TCRdb's copy carries only in-frame clones and drops some. That table is the source of V, J and clone size, and D and trimming were worked out from the DNA. This table holds 45,000 to 70,000 clones, roughly nine tenths found once. The V gene end was trimmed by 3 bases and the J gene end by 5 bases; junction bases not matched to a gene: 8. The germline V gene encodes CDR1 SGHAT and CDR2 FQNNGV. CDR3 size: 15 residues.

This chain links TRBV11-2 with TRBJ2-7; TRBD1 agrees at 9 bases. Material: peripheral blood. The source of this sequence is an older woman with active or convalescent COVID-19. The CDR3 DNA sequence: TGTGCCAGCAGCTTTCCCCGGGACAGGGAACACGAGCAGTACTTC. This translates into CASSFPRDREHEQYF. Combining the CDR3 with reference TRBV11-2 and TRBJ2-7 gives the whole variable domain EAGVAQSPRYKIIEKRQSVAFWCNPISGHATLYWYQQILGQGPKLLIQFQNNGVVDDSQLPKDRFSAERLKGVDSTLKIQPAKLEDSAVYLCASSFPRDREHEQYFGPGTRLTVT.